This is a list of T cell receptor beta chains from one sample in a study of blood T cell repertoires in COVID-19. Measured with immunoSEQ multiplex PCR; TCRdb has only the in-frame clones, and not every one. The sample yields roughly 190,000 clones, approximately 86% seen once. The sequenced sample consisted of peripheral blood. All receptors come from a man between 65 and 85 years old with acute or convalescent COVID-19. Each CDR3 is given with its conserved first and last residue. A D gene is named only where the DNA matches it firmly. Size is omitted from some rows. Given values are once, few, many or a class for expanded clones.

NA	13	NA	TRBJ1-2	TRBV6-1	TGTGCCAGCAGTGACAGGATTAACTATGGCTACACCTTC	CASSDRINYGYTF
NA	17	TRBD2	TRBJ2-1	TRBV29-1	TGCAGCGCCGCGTTATTTCTAGCGGGGGGGCCACACAATGAGCAGTTCTTC	CSAALFLAGGPHNEQFF
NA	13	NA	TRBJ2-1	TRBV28	TGTGCCAGCAGCGCAACGGGGTACAATGAGCAGTTCTTC	CASSATGYNEQFF
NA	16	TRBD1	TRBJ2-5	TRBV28	TGTGCCAGCAGTCCTATACAGGGGATGGGCCAAGAGACCCAGTACTTC	CASSPIQGMGQETQYF
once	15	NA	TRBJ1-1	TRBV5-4	TGTGCCAGCAGCTTGGTTCAGGGAGGTCACACTGAAGCTTTCTTT	CASSLVQGGHTEAFF
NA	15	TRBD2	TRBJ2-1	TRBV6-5	TGTGCCAGCAGTTACTGGACTAGCGGGTCCAATGAGCAGTTCTTC	CASSYWTSGSNEQFF
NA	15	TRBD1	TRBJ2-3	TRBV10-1	TGCGCCAGCAGTGAAGGACAGGTACTCACAGATACGCAGTATTTT	CASSEGQVLTDTQYF
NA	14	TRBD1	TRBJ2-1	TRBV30	TGTGCCTGGGACCGGGACAGGGGCTACAATGAGCAGTTCTTC	CAWDRDRGYNEQFF
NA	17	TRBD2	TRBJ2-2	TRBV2	TGTGCCAGCAGTGGAAGGATAGCGGGAGTGAACACCGGGGAGCTGTTTTTT	CASSGRIAGVNTGELFF
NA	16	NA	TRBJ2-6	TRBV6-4	TGTGCCATACCATTCGGACAGTTCTCTGGGGCCAACGTCCTGACTTTC	CAIPFGQFSGANVLTF
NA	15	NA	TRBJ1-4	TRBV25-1	TGTGCCAGCAGTGATGCGGGGACGGACCGAAGAGAGCTGTTTTTT	CASSDAGTDRRELFF
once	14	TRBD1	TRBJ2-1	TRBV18	TGTGCCAGCTCACCAGGGACAGGGGGCAATGAGCAGTTCTTC	CASSPGTGGNEQFF
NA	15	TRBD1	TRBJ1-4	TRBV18	TGTGCCAGCTCATCACCCGACAGGGAAGGTGAAAAACTGTTTTTT	CASSSPDREGEKLFF
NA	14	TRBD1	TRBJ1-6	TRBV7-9	TGTGCCAGCAGCCGGGACAGGGAAGGCTCACCCCTCCACTTT	CASSRDREGSPLHF
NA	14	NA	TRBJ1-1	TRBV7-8	TGTGCCAGCAGGTTTTCGGGATTGAACACTGAAGCTTTCTTT	CASRFSGLNTEAFF
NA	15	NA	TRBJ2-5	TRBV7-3	TGTGCCAGCAGCCCGAATGTGGGGAGGACAGAGACCCAGTACTTC	CASSPNVGRTETQYF
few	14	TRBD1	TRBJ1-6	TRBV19	TGTGCCACCCAGACAGGGGGCCGTGATTCACCCCTCCACTTT	CATQTGGRDSPLHF
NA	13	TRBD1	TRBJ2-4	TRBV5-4	TGTGCCAGCACCTTGGACAGGGGGAACATTCAGTACTTC	CASTLDRGNIQYF
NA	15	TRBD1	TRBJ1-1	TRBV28	TGTGCCAGCTTGAGGACAGGGACGGGGAGCACTGAAGCTTTCTTT	CASLRTGTGSTEAFF
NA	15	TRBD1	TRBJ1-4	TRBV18	TGTGCCAGCTCAAGGGGACAGACAACTAATGAAAAACTGTTTTTT	CASSRGQTTNEKLFF
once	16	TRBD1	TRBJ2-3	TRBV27	TGTGCCAGCAGTTCATGGGACAGGGGTAGCACAGATACGCAGTATTTT	CASSSWDRGSTDTQYF
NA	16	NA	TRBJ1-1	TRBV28	TGTGCCAGCAGTTCCGGAGGGGTTGTCCCGAACACTGAAGCTTTCTTT	CASSSGGVVPNTEAFF
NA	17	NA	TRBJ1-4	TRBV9	TGTGCCAGCAGCGTAGGGTCCACATGGGGGGGTCGTGAAAAACTGTTTTTT	CASSVGSTWGGREKLFF
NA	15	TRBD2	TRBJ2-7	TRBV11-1	TGTGCCAGCAGCTTCGGACTAGCGGGAGGCTACGAGCAGTACTTC	CASSFGLAGGYEQYF
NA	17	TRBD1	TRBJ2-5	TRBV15	TGTGCCACCAGCAGAGGGAGGAAACAGGGGGCCCAAGAGACCCAGTACTTC	CATSRGRKQGAQETQYF
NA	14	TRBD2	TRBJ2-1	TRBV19	TGTGCCAGTAGTAAGCTAGCGGGAGTAAATGAGCAGTTCTTC	CASSKLAGVNEQFF
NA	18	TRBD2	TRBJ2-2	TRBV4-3	TGCGCCAGCAGCCAAGAGTCAGTCAGCGGGGGGCCCTCCGGGGAGCTGTTTTTT	CASSQESVSGGPSGELFF
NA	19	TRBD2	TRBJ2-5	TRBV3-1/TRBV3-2	TGTGCCAGCAGCCTCCGATACCTAGCGGGGGCTTCAGCCAGCGAGACCCAGTACTTC	CASSLRYLAGASASETQYF
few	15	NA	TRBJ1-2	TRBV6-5	TGTGCCAGCAGTTACTCGAGATGGGGGGGGTATGGCTACACCTTC	CASSYSRWGGYGYTF
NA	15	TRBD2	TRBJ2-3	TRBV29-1	TGCAGCGTTGGCCTCCGGGACTACCCCATAGATACGCAGTATTTT	CSVGLRDYPIDTQYF
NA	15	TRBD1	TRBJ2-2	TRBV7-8	TGTGCCAGCAGCTCCCGGACAGGGGACACCGGGGAGCTGTTTTTT	CASSSRTGDTGELFF
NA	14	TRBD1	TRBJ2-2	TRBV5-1	TGCGCCAGTACCCGGGACAGATCTTTAGGGGAGCTGTTTTTT	CASTRDRSLGELFF
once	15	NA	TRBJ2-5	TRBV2	TGTGCCAGCAGTGAAGAGGGACAACCTGGGGAGACCCAGTACTTC	CASSEEGQPGETQYF
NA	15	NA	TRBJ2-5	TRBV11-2	TGTGCCAGCAGCCGGGCTCAGGGGGGCGAAGAGACCCAGTACTTC	CASSRAQGGEETQYF
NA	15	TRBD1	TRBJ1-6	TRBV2	TGTGCCAGCAGGCCCCCGACAGGGGTTAATTCACCCCTCCACTTT	CASRPPTGVNSPLHF
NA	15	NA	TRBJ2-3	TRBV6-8	TGTGCCAGCAGGGAGGGCAGCGTTCCGGCCCCATCGCAGTATTTT	CASREGSVPAPSQYF
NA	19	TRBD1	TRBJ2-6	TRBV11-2	TGTGCCAGCAGCTCCGACCTGGGACAGGGATCCTCTGGGGCCAACGTCCTGACTTTC	CASSSDLGQGSSGANVLTF
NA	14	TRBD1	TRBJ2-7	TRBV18	TGTGCCAGCTTGGCCGACAGGGAAACCTACGAGCAGTACTTC	CASLADRETYEQYF
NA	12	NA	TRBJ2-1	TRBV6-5	TGTGCCAGCCTCGGACAGTACAATGAGCAGTTCTTC	CASLGQYNEQFF
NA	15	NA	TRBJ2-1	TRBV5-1	TGCGCCAGCAGTTTACTTGGCGGCTCCTACAATGAGCAGTTCTTC	CASSLLGGSYNEQFF
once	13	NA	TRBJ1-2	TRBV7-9	TGTGCCAGCAGCTTACCAGTTAACTATGGCTACACCTTC	CASSLPVNYGYTF
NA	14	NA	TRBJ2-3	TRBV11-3	TGTGCCAGCAGCTTAGATGGCCGCACAGATACGCAGTATTTT	CASSLDGRTDTQYF
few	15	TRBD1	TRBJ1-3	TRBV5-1	TGCGCCAGCAGCCCAGGGGGACAGGTTGGAAGCACCATATATTTT	CASSPGGQVGSTIYF
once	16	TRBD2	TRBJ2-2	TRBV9	TGTGCCAGCAGCCCATCTAGCGGGAGGCTCCCCGGGGAGCTGTTTTTT	CASSPSSGRLPGELFF
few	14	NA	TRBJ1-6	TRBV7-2	TGTGCCAGCAGCCTCAGTATCAGCGGGTCACCCCTCCACTTT	CASSLSISGSPLHF
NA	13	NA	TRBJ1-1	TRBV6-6	TGTGCCAGCCGATCTCGGGGGAACACTGAAGCTTTCTTT	CASRSRGNTEAFF
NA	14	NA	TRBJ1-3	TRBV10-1	TGCGCCAGCAGTGACGGGGGCTCTGGAAACACCATATATTTT	CASSDGGSGNTIYF
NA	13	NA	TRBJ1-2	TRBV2	TGTGCCAGCAATGCAGGGAAGCGATATGGCTACACCTTC	CASNAGKRYGYTF
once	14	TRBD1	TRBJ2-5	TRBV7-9	TGTGCCAGCAGCCTTGGACAGGTCCAGGAGACCCAGTACTTC	CASSLGQVQETQYF
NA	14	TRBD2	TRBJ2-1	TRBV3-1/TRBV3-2	TGTGCCAGCAGCCAAGGAACGGGAGGCAATGAGCAGTTCTTC	CASSQGTGGNEQFF
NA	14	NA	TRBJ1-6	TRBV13	TGTGCCAGCAGCTTAGGAGGCGGGGACTCACCCCTCCACTTT	CASSLGGGDSPLHF
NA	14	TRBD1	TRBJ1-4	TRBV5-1	TGCGCCAGCAGCCGAGGACAGGGGGGAGAAAAACTGTTTTTT	CASSRGQGGEKLFF
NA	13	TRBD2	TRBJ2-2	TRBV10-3	TGTGCCATCAGCGGGGGGGCCACCGGGGAGCTGTTTTTT	CAISGGATGELFF
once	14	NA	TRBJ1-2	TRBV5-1	TGCGCCAGCAACCCCGGGACACACGTTTCAGTCTACACCTTC	CASNPGTHVSVYTF
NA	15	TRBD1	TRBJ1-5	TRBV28	TGTGCCAGCACCCTAGGGGACAGGGACAATCAGCCCCAGCATTTT	CASTLGDRDNQPQHF